What follows describes a single TCR beta chain. One end of the junction does not line up with germline, which may come from a read error. Germline V CDR1 and CDR2: SNHLY, FYNNEI. The CDR3 has 16 amino acids. TCRdb reanalysed the reads using MiXCR and keeps one entry per CDR3 protein. Found here are hundreds of thousands of distinct CDR3 sequences, roughly a quarter of them singletons; the top ten hold around 7.6%. The sample is drawn from a study of T cell repertoires in cytomegalovirus infection. The chain carries TRBV2 and TRBJ2-2; 12 bases match TRBD2. Sequenced input: CD8+ T cells from PBMCs. This clonotype was obtained from a human donor in good health (CMV status not recorded). Some clones in this sample may be carry-over from other donors' samples. The CDR3 sequence is CASSPTSGGPTGEQFF. The DNA for the CDR3 is TGTGCCAGCAGCCCAACTAGCGGGGGGCCGACCGGGGAGCAGTTTTTT.